Detailed here is one T cell receptor beta chain. This clone appeared once. No antigen is known for it. The input lacks base qualities; no much larger clone sits a single base away. Genomic DNA was isolated from the sorted cells so that the TCRbeta CDR3 region could be sequenced. The immunoSEQ Assay was used to sequence the TCRbeta CDR3 regions. Entries here come from immuneACCESS through TCRdb and include only in-frame sequences with V and J called. Some clones fail to appear in such tables; in the studies checked, an unresolved V gene covers under half of the shortfall, and the cause of the remainder is unknown. The sample yields 60,000 or so clones; about nine tenths were counted once. The ten largest clonotypes hold more than 15% of the sample. The data belong to a study of OX40 agonist ivuxolimab in advanced cancers. About the study as a whole: The costimulatory receptor OX40 (CD134) was targeted by ivuxolimab, a fully human IgG2 agonistic monoclonal antibody. Partial responses occurred in three dose-escalation patients, of whom one had hepatocellular carcinoma and two had cutaneous melanoma. Prior anti-PD-1, anti-PD-L1 or anti-CTLA-4 therapy was permitted, and checkpoint inhibitors had been received by about 36% of dose-escalation patients. Peripheral TCRbeta sequencing was intended to test whether TCR sequence diversity was altered and clonal T-cell expansion was caused by ivuxolimab. Of the 50 to 55 patients in dose escalation, about 19 had hepatocellular carcinoma, some 15 had melanoma, 9 had renal cell carcinoma and 9 had head and neck cancer. The monotherapy dose-escalation portion (N of about 52 patients) of the phase I ivuxolimab trial is reported in the paper. Intravenous ivuxolimab was administered to patients every 2 weeks at six dose levels: 0.01, 0.1, 0.3, 1.5, 3 and 10 mg/kg. In the dose-escalation cohort, roughly 82% of patients were male, and the mean age was 60 years with a range of roughly 23 to 79. Broad study findings and their caveats: Low levels of normalized T-cell clonal expansion were also shown by some nonresponding patients. In the 0.1-3.0 mg/kg groups, partial responders were among the patients with the lowest normalized peripheral clonal expansion, particularly in CD8+ T cells. After ivuxolimab, expanded clones were on average more numerous among CD8+ T cells than among CD4+ T cells. At doses from 0.1 to 3.0 mg/kg, clonal expansion was seen in both CD4+ and CD8+ blood T cells between baseline and week 6. The antigen specificity of the clonally expanded peripheral T cells was not determined.

The trial excluded patients who had a history of autoimmune disease or were on systemic immunosuppression. In every dose cohort, peripheral blood was drawn for TCR sequencing at baseline, cycle 4 day 1, and cycle 7 day 1. The samples were taken from a phase I, first-in-human, multicenter, open-label dose-escalation trial of ivuxolimab. Adults with locally advanced or metastatic melanoma, renal cell, hepatocellular, or head and neck squamous cell carcinoma were enrolled in the trial. Before TCR sequencing, CD4+ T cells and CD8+ T cells from peripheral blood were sorted into separate populations. The sample consisted of CD4+ or CD8+ T cells sorted from blood, taken in a trial of the OX40 agonist ivuxolimab. This TCR came from an adult with an advanced solid tumor such as melanoma, head and neck, liver or kidney cancer.

The CDR3 reads CASSLGYRSGQNYGYTF. The DNA sequence reads TGTGCCAGCAGCTTAGGTTACCGATCGGGACAGAACTATGGCTACACCTTC. The chain was built from TRBV13 and TRBJ1-2; TRBD1 fits 7 bases in the junction. Including the terminal cysteine and phenylalanine, the CDR3 comprises 17 residues. The read is trimmed to its CDR3 DNA, 51 bases read in frame from base 1. Trimmed from V: 0 bases; trimmed from J: 2 bases; junction bases lacking a gene match: 9. The germline V gene (reference sequence) specifies PRHDT as CDR1 and FYEKMQ as CDR2.